Listed below are T cell receptor beta chains from one sample, sequenced in a study of OX40 agonist ivuxolimab in advanced cancers. The repertoire was sequenced with immunoSEQ multiplex PCR; TCRdb's copy has only in-frame clones and lacks some. The table has 55,000 to 70,000 clones, over 80% seen once; the top ten hold approximately 4.2%. The sequenced sample was CD4+ or CD8+ T cells sorted from blood, obtained in a trial of the OX40 agonist ivuxolimab. The receptors were sampled from an adult with an advanced solid tumor such as melanoma, head and neck, liver or kidney cancer. The CDR3 runs from the conserved cysteine through the conserved F or W. The D gene is left open where the match is weak. Clone size appears in some rows only: once, few, many, or a class for an expanded clone.

TRBJ2-7 TRBV4-3 . . CASSQAGGLGVSEQYF TGCGCCAGCAGCCAAGCGGGGGGCCTAGGGGTCTCCGAGCAGTACTTC
TRBJ2-4 TRBV6-1 . . CASSEARLGLGKNIQYF TGTGCCAGCAGTGAAGCAAGGTTGGGGTTGGGCAAAAACATTCAGTACTTC
TRBJ1-2 TRBV4-2 . . CASSAGSTNYGYTF TGTGCCAGCAGCGCTGGATCTACTAACTATGGCTACACCTTC
TRBJ2-2 TRBV18 TRBD2 . CASSPPGLADTGELFF TGTGCCAGCTCACCACCGGGACTAGCGGACACCGGGGAGCTGTTTTTT
TRBJ1-1 TRBV11-3 . few CASSRSGGNTEAFF TGTGCCAGCAGCCGGTCCGGTGGGAACACTGAAGCTTTCTTT
TRBJ1-1 TRBV6-1 . . CASRDRPMNTEAFF TGTGCCAGCAGGGACAGACCGATGAACACTGAAGCTTTCTTT
TRBJ2-2 TRBV5-6 . once CASSRLGTLTGYGELFF TGTGCCAGCAGCCGTCTTGGGACTCTAACTGGTTACGGGGAGCTGTTTTTT
TRBJ2-7 TRBV7-3 . . CASSLAGESSYEQYF TGTGCCAGCAGCTTAGCCGGGGAGAGCTCCTACGAGCAGTACTTC
TRBJ2-7 TRBV10-3 TRBD2 few CAISLAGLEQYF TGTGCCATCAGTTTAGCGGGGCTCGAGCAGTACTTC
TRBJ2-7 TRBV7-9 . few CASSLKGPGSYEQYF TGTGCCAGCAGCTTAAAGGGTCCGGGAAGCTACGAGCAGTACTTC
TRBJ2-3 TRBV4-1 . . CASSIGRDSTDTQYF TGCGCCAGCAGCATAGGTAGGGACAGCACAGATACGCAGTATTTT
TRBJ2-1 TRBV16 . . CASSLGDEQFF TGTGCCAGCAGCCTGGGGGATGAGCAGTTCTTC
TRBJ1-1 TRBV5-4 . . CASSPGLSTEAFF TGTGCCAGCAGCCCGGGACTGTCCACTGAAGCTTTCTTT
TRBJ2-6 TRBV19 . . CASCVSAASGANVLTF TGTGCCAGTTGCGTATCAGCCGCCTCTGGGGCCAACGTCCTGACTTTC
TRBJ2-1 TRBV6-4 . . CASSAEAGSEQFF TGTGCCAGCAGTGCCGAGGCAGGAAGTGAGCAGTTCTTC
TRBJ2-1 TRBV2 TRBD1 . CASSGQGLHEQFF TGTGCCAGCAGTGGACAGGGCCTCCATGAGCAGTTCTTC
TRBJ2-7 TRBV7-6 . . CASSLDGGEYEQYF TGTGCCAGCAGCTTAGACGGGGGCGAATACGAGCAGTACTTC
TRBJ1-1 TRBV7-3 . . CASSLSPTGSTEAFF TGTGCCAGCAGCTTGTCCCCGACAGGTTCTACTGAAGCTTTCTTT
TRBJ2-7 TRBV11-1 . once CASSLESGIWDEQYF TGTGCCAGCAGCTTAGAGTCCGGGATTTGGGACGAGCAGTACTTC
TRBJ2-7 TRBV2 TRBD1 . CASSEGTGEFYEQYF TGTGCCAGCAGTGAAGGGACAGGGGAGTTCTACGAGCAGTACTTC
TRBJ2-5 TRBV7-9 TRBD2 . CASSWVTSGFQETQYF TGTGCCAGCAGCTGGGTGACTAGCGGGTTCCAAGAGACCCAGTACTTC
TRBJ2-5 TRBV6-4 . . CASSRSVQETQYF TGTGCCAGCAGCCGTAGCGTTCAAGAGACCCAGTACTTC
TRBJ1-5 TRBV11-2 TRBD1 . CASSRQGSNQPQHF TGTGCCAGCAGCCGACAGGGCAGCAATCAGCCCCAGCATTTT
TRBJ2-7 TRBV29-1 . . CSVGRLSSYEQYF TGCAGCGTTGGTCGCCTTAGCTCCTACGAGCAGTACTTC